This entry lists 25 T cell receptor beta chains sequenced from one sample in a study of Ad26.COV2.S vaccination and SARS-CoV-2 variants. As for treatment: some 20 received Ad26.COV2.S at low or high dose, single or two shots; about five received placebo; per-sample allocation not given. Samples analyzed were those drawn on day 63 after the first vaccine or placebo injection. Sequencing used immunoSEQ multiplex PCR; TCRdb keeps in-frame clones, though not all of them. The data show 300,000 to 350,000 clones, 88% seen once. The sequenced sample was peripheral blood, obtained in a trial of Ad26.COV2.S vaccine versus placebo. These receptors came from a person between 18 and 65 years old who received the Ad26.COV2.S COVID-19 vaccine or a placebo.

The chain recombines TRBV2 with TRBJ2-7, with a weak D call TRBD2 (5 bases). The CDR3 sequence is 14 residues long. Trimming removed 0 bases at V and 2 bases at J, with 8 bases between. Germline CDR1 SNHLY, CDR2 FYNNEI. DNA for the CDR3: TGTGCCAGCAGTGAAGCGAGGGTTACCTACGAGCAGTACTTC. Translation gives CASSEARVTYEQYF.

This sequence joins TRBV19 and TRBJ2-6; D possibly matches TRBD1 or TRBD2 (5 bases each). V was trimmed by 4 bases and J by 3 bases, leaving 13 bases between them. CDR3 length: 16 amino acids. Germline assignment: CDR1 LNHDA and CDR2 SQIVND (reference sequence). As DNA, the CDR3 is TGTGCCAGTAGTACTCGGGGACCTGTTGGGGCCAACGTCCTGACTTTC. It yields the protein CASSTRGPVGANVLTF. The whole variable domain, remainder taken from reference TRBV19 and TRBJ2-6, is DGGITQSPKYLFRKEGQNVTLSCEQNLNHDAMYWYRQDPGQGLRLIYYSQIVNDFQKGDIAEGYSVSREKKESFPLTVTSAQKNPTAFYLCASSTRGPVGANVLTFGAGSRLTVL.

This clone was observed once. The chain joins TRBV3-1 (or the pseudogene TRBV3-2) to TRBJ2-1; 8 nucleotides align to TRBD2. The J segment lost 6 bases and the V segment lost 6 bases, leaving 10 bases of the junction unmatched. The CDR3 has 15 amino acids. Germline V CDR1 and CDR2: LGHDT, YNNKEL (reference sequence). CDR3 DNA sequence: TGTGCCAGCAGTTCGTGGGGACTAGAAAGCAATGAGCAGTTCTTC. This sequence encodes CASSSWGLESNEQFF.

The chain combines TRBV7-2 with TRBJ1-2; TRBD1 matches at 7 bases. Germline lookup yields CDR1 SGHTA and CDR2 FQGNSA. V lost 11 bases and J lost 4; bases outside the gene matches: 10. The CDR3 has 13 amino acids. The CDR3 spells CAGAGQASYGYTF. CDR3 bases: TGTGCCGGGGCCGGACAGGCTAGCTATGGCTACACCTTC.

This clone came up once. This chain connects TRBV27 to TRBJ2-7; D is ambiguous. Germline CDR1 MNHEY, CDR2 SMNVEV (reference sequence). The CDR3 runs 11 residues. V was pared by 6 bases and J by 3 bases, with 6 bases between. CDR3 region: CASSDFYEQYF. The DNA for the CDR3 is TGTGCCAGCAGCGATTTCTACGAGCAGTACTTC.

CDR3 nucleotide sequence: TGTGCCAGCAGCTCCCTCTCCGTCGAGCAGTACTTC. Amino acids: CASSSLSVEQYF. The rearrangement uses TRBV11-2 and TRBJ2-7, with D unclear. The CDR3 sequence is 12 residues long. CDR1 and CDR2 (germline): SGHAT, FQNNGV. The V gene lost 4 bases and the J gene lost 6 bases, with 10 bases spanning the gap.

The rearrangement joins TRBV28 to TRBJ2-3, with D uncertain. The CDR3 consists of 13 residues. Trimming stripped 2 bases from V and 8 bases from J, with 11 bases between. Germline-derived CDR1 and CDR2 are MDHEN and SYDVKM. The CDR3 sequence is CASSLPPTATQYF. The CDR3 DNA follows: TGTGCCAGCAGTTTACCCCCTACGGCTACGCAGTATTTT.

V gene TRBV3-1 (or the pseudogene TRBV3-2) combines with J gene TRBJ1-3, with a possible D match to TRBD1 (6 bases). Trimming took 3 bases from V and 7 from J, leaving 16 bases between them. The length of the CDR3 is 15 residues. Germline lookup yields CDR1 LGHDT and CDR2 YNNKEL (reference sequence). The CDR3 loop reads CASSQEQGMSNTIYF. The CDR3, as DNA: TGTGCCAGCAGCCAGGAACAGGGAATGAGTAACACCATATATTTT.

This clone was seen just once. This chain joins TRBV4-2 and TRBJ2-7, with 7 bases matching TRBD1. This CDR3 region has 13 residues. Germline CDR1 and CDR2: LGHNA and YNFKEQ. DNA for the CDR3: TGTGCCAGCAGCCAAGAGGGACAGAGGCAACTTTTCGTC. Protein sequence: CASSQEGQRQLFV.

The gene calls are TRBV18 and TRBJ1-5; D call uncertain. The CDR3 has 13 residues. Germline loops: CDR1 KGHSH, CDR2 LQKENI. The ends were cut back, 3 bases at V and 6 bases at J, with 9 bases in the middle. The CDR3 is CASSPERAQPQHF. The CDR3 coding sequence is TGTGCCAGCTCACCGGAGAGGGCTCAGCCCCAGCATTTT.

The CDR3 nucleotides read TGTGCTAGTGCCAGAGACAGGGGCACAGATACGCAGTATTTT. Its protein is CASARDRGTDTQYF. V and J are TRBV12-5 and TRBJ2-3; TRBD1 aligns across 7 bases. Trimming took 7 bases from V and 1 from J; bases not matched to a gene: 5. This CDR3 is 14 amino acids long. Germline V CDR1 and CDR2: LGHNT, FRNRAP.

This clone was seen at least ten times. The rearrangement joins TRBV28 to TRBJ2-7; TRBD1 aligns across 11 bases. Germline lookup yields CDR1 MDHEN and CDR2 SYDVKM. J gave up 6 bases and V 3 bases, and 7 bases lay outside the gene matches. There are 15 residues in the CDR3. As DNA, the CDR3 is TGTGCCAGCAGTTTTTTGGGACAGGGGGTACCCGAGCAGTACTTC. Protein sequence: CASSFLGQGVPEQYF. The entire variable domain, with the rest obtained from reference TRBV28 and TRBJ2-7, is as follows: DVKVTQSSRYLVKRTGEKVFLECVQDMDHENMFWYRQDPGLGLRLIYFSYDVKMKEKGDIPEGYSVSREKKERFSLILESASTNQTSMYLCASSFLGQGVPEQYFGPGTRLTVT.

This sequence joins TRBV5-6 and TRBJ1-6; TRBD1 is a possible D gene (5 bases). V dropped 0 bases and J dropped 5 bases, with 9 bases sitting between them. Germline CDR1 SGHDT, CDR2 YYEEEE. This CDR3 comprises 15 residues. The CDR3 spells CASSLGGGHNSPLHF. DNA for the CDR3: TGTGCCAGCAGCTTGGGGGGCGGCCATAATTCACCCCTCCACTTT. The full variable domain, with the rest looked up from reference TRBV5-6 and TRBJ1-6, is DAGVTQSPTHLIKTRGQQVTLRCSPKSGHDTVSWYQQALGQGPQFIFQYYEEEERQRGNFPDRFSGHQFPNYSSELNVNALLLGDSALYLCASSLGGGHNSPLHFGNGTRLTVT.

The rearrangement links TRBV5-1 to TRBJ1-3; D is ambiguous. The CDR3 extends over 14 amino acids. CDR1 is SGHRS and CDR2 is YFSETQ in the germline V gene. V dropped 4 bases and J dropped 4 bases, with 12 bases sitting between them. This CDR3 is CASSPPGMGNTIYF. CDR3 in DNA: TGCGCCAGCAGCCCACCGGGGATGGGAAACACCATATATTTT.

This sequence joins TRBV15 and TRBJ1-1, with D perhaps TRBD1 (5 bases). This CDR3 has 14 residues. Germline V gives CDR1 LNHNV, CDR2 YYDKDF (reference sequence). The V end was cut by 5 bases, the J end by 0 bases, with 10 bases between. CDR3 in DNA: TGTGCCACCAGCCTCTGGGACCTGAACACTGAAGCTTTCTTT. This gives the protein CATSLWDLNTEAFF.

This clone was counted only a few times. The chain recombines TRBV5-4 with TRBJ2-4; D is undetermined. Trimming stripped 0 bases from V and 6 bases from J, with 10 bases between. This CDR3 spans 14 amino acids. Germline CDR1 SGHNT, CDR2 YYREEE (reference sequence). CDR3 sequence: CASSLDYGVNIQYF. As DNA, the CDR3 is TGTGCCAGCAGCTTGGACTATGGAGTAAACATTCAGTACTTC.

The V and J genes are TRBV7-2 and TRBJ2-7; 10 bases match TRBD1. The germline CDR1 and CDR2 sequences are SGHTA and FQGNSA. The CDR3 runs 15 residues. V lost 1 base to trimming and J lost 6 bases; unmatched junction nucleotides: 6. The CDR3 reads CASSLEDRGQVEQYF. In DNA form, the CDR3 reads TGTGCCAGCAGCTTAGAAGACAGGGGGCAGGTCGAGCAGTACTTC.

The rearrangement links TRBV5-1 to TRBJ1-1, with D unresolved. Trimming cost V 0 bases and J 1 base, with 7 bases left between them. The CDR3 loop spans 14 amino acids. CDR1 and CDR2 (germline): SGHRS, YFSETQ. The CDR3 coding sequence is TGCGCCAGCAGCTTGGTCTCCAGGAACACTGAAGCTTTCTTT. Encoded protein: CASSLVSRNTEAFF.

V gene TRBV15 combines with J gene TRBJ1-1; D is uncertain. The ends were cut back, 0 bases at V and 7 bases at J, with 9 bases in the middle. This CDR3 is built from 13 residues. Germline V gene lookup returns CDR1 LNHNV and CDR2 YYDKDF (reference sequence). CDR3 sequence: CATSRDGKGEAFF. The CDR3 coding sequence is TGTGCCACCAGCAGAGACGGGAAGGGTGAAGCTTTCTTT.

This clone was counted a single time. The J gene is TRBJ2-7, the V gene TRBV28; tentatively, D is TRBD1 (5 bases). This CDR3 spans 12 amino acids. Trimming stripped 7 bases from V and 4 bases from J, with 11 bases between. Germline values: CDR1 MDHEN, CDR2 SYDVKM. The CDR3 nucleotides are TGTGCCAGCATTGACCAGGGTTACGAGCAGTACTTC. Translation gives CASIDQGYEQYF.

The V call is TRBV19, the J call TRBJ1-1; possible D gene TRBD1, 5 bases. Between the trimmed V and J ends, which lost 7 bases and 8 bases, there was a span of 11 bases. The CDR3 totals 11 residues. Per the germline V gene, CDR1 is LNHDA and CDR2 is SQIVND (reference sequence). The CDR3, as DNA: TGTGCCAGTACCGGGGGACTCGAAGCTTTCTTT. It translates to CASTGGLEAFF.

V gene TRBV6-5 combines with J gene TRBJ2-7; no clear D gene. CDR1 is MNHEY, CDR2 SVGAGI, per germline. The CDR3 spans 14 residues. V lost 0 bases and J lost 3, with 9 bases in between. In DNA form, the CDR3 reads TGTGCCAGCAGTTACTCGATCCAGGACTACGAGCAGTACTTC. Translating it yields CASSYSIQDYEQYF.

This chain connects TRBV4-2 to TRBJ1-2; 10 nucleotides line up with TRBD1. V was pared by 1 base and J by 6 bases, with 5 bases of the junction left unmatched. The CDR3 is 15 residues long. From germline, CDR1 is LGHNA and CDR2 YNFKEQ. As DNA, the CDR3 is TGTGCCAGCAGCCAAGTGAGAGGACAGGGGGATGGCTACACCTTC. This gives the protein CASSQVRGQGDGYTF.

The chain has TRBV9 and TRBJ2-2, with TRBD2 matching over 7 bases. With 3 bases clipped from V and 5 bases from J, the junction kept 7 bases outside the gene matches. Looked up from germline, CDR1 is SGDLS and CDR2 is YYNGEE. This CDR3 is built from 15 residues. The CDR3 loop reads CASSALRGLTGELFF. The CDR3 DNA reads TGTGCCAGCAGCGCGTTAAGGGGACTAACCGGGGAGCTGTTTTTT. The complete variable domain, with remaining parts taken from reference TRBV9 and TRBJ2-2, reads DSGVTQTPKHLITATGQRVTLRCSPRSGDLSVYWYQQSLDQGLQFLIQYYNGEERAKGNILERFSAQQFPDLHSELNLSSLELGDSALYFCASSALRGLTGELFFGEGSRLTVL.

The chain combines TRBV19 with TRBJ1-1; 8 positions match TRBD1. Per the germline V gene, CDR1 is LNHDA and CDR2 is SQIVND (reference sequence). The V gene end was trimmed by 3 bases and the J gene end by 10 bases; junction bases not matched to a gene: 4. CDR3 size: 12 residues. In nucleotides, the CDR3 is TGTGCCAGTAGTATGACAGGGGTGGGAGCTTTCTTT. It specifies CASSMTGVGAFF.